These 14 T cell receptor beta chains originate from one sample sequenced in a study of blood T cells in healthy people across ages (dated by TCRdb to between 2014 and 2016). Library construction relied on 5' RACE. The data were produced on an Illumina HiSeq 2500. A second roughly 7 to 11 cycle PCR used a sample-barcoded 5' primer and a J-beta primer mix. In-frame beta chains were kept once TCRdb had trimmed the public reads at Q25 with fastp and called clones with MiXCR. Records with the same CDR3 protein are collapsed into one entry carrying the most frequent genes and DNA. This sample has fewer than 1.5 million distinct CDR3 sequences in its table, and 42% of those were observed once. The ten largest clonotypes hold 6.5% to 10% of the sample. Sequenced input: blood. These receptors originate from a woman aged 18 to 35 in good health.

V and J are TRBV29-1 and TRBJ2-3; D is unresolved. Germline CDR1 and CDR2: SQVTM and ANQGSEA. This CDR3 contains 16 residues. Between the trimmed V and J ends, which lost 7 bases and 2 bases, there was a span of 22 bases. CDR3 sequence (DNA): TGCAGCGCTCCCATATGGGTAAATAGGGACACAGATACGCAGTATTTT. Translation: CSAPIWVNRDTDTQYF.

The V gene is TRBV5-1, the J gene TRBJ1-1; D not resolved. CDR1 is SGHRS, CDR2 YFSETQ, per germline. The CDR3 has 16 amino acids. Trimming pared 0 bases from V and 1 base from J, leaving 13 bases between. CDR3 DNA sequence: TGCGCCAGCAGCTTGGCGCCCCTGACGGGGAACACTGAAGCTTTCTTT. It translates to CASSLAPLTGNTEAFF.

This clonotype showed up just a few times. CDR3 region: CSARDGAYYEQYF. The CDR3 coding sequence is TGCAGTGCTAGGGACGGGGCCTACTACGAGCAGTACTTC. This sequence joins TRBV20-1 and TRBJ2-7; D could derive from TRBD1 or TRBD2 (5 bases each). The germline V and J ends were trimmed by 3 bases and 3 bases, with 12 bases remaining between them. Germline V gene lookup returns CDR1 DFQATT and CDR2 SNEGSKA (reference sequence). The CDR3 length is 13 residues.

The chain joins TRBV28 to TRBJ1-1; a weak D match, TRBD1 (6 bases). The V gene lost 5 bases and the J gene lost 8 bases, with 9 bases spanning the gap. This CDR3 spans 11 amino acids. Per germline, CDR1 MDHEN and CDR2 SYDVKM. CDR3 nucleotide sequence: TGTGCCAGCAGTGACGACAGGGAAGCTTTCTTT. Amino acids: CASSDDREAFF.

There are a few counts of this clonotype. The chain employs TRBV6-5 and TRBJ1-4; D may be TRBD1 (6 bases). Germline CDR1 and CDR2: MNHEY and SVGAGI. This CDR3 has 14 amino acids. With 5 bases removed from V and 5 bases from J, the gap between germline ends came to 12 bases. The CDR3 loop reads CASSRLQGNEKLFF. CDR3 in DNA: TGTGCCAGCAGTCGCCTACAGGGAAATGAAAAACTGTTTTTT.

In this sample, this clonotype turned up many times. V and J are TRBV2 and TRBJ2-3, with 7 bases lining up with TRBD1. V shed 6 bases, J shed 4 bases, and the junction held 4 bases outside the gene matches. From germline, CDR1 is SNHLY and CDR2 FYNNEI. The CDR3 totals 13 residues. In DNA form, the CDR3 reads TGTGCCAGCAGACGACAGGGCGCAGATACGCAGTATTTT. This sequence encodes CASRRQGADTQYF.

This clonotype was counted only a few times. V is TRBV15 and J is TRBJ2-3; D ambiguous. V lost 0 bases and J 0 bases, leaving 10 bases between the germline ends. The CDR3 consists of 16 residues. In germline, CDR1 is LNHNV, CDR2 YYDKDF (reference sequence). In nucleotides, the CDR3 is TGTGCCACCAGCAGAGATCTGGGGTCTAGCACAGATACGCAGTATTTT. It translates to CATSRDLGSSTDTQYF.

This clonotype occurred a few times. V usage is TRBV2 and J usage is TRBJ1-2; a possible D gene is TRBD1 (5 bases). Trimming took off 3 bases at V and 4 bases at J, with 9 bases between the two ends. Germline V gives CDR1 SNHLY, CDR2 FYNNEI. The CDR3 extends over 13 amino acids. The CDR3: CASSDRGLYGYTF. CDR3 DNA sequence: TGTGCCAGCAGTGATCGGGGCCTCTATGGCTACACCTTC.

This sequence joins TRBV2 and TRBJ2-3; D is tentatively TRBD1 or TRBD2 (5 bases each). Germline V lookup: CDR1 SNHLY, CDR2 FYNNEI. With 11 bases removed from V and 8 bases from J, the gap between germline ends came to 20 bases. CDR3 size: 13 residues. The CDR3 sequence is CAGTGTVRATQYF. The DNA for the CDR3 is TGTGCCGGAACCGGGACCGTTAGGGCTACGCAGTATTTT.

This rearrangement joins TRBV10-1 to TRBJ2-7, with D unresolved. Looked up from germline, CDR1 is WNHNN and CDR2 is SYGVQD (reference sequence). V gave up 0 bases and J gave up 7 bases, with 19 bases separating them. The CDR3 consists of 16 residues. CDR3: CASSESSSPSYNEQYF. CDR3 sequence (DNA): TGCGCCAGCAGTGAGTCGAGTAGCCCTTCCTACAATGAGCAGTACTTC.

The CDR3 DNA reads as TGTGCCACCAGTGAAGGGACTAGCGTTGCTGAGCAGTTCTTC. The encoded protein is CATSEGTSVAEQFF. The chain employs TRBV24-1 and TRBJ2-1; 10 bases align to TRBD2. CDR1 KGHDR and CDR2 SFDVKD come from the germline V gene. The CDR3 is 14 amino acids. V lost 4 bases, J lost 9 bases, and 5 bases stayed unmatched.

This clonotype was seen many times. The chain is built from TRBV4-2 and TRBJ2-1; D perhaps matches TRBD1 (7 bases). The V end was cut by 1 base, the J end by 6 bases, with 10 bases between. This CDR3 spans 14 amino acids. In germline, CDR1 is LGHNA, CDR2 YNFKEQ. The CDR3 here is CASSQGQGGNEQFF. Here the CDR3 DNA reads TGTGCCAGCAGCCAAGGGCAGGGGGGCAATGAGCAGTTCTTC.

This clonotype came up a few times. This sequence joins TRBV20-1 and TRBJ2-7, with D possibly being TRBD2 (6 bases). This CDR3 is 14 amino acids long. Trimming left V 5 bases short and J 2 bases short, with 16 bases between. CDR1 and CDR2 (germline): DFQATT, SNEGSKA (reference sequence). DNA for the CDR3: TGCAGTGCTGAACGGCCCCGGAGGGCCTACGAGCAGTACTTC. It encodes CSAERPRRAYEQYF.

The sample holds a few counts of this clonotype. The CDR3 here is CASSSLRGTGGLSNQPQHF. Written as DNA, the CDR3 is TGTGCCAGCAGTTCCCTTAGGGGGACAGGGGGCCTTAGCAATCAGCCCCAGCATTTT. The genes are TRBV6-5 and TRBJ1-5; TRBD1 matches at 12 bases. The germline V gene has CDR1 MNHEY and CDR2 SVGAGI. This CDR3 has 19 residues. The J segment lost 0 bases and the V segment lost 4 bases, leaving 10 bases of the junction unmatched.